Below are 3 T cell receptor beta chains sequenced from a single sample in a study of regulatory T cells in long-lasting Graves disease. In building TCR beta libraries, iRepertoire HTBI primers were used together with Arm-PCR of CDR3 regions. TCRdb re-called the multiplex PCR reads with MiXCR, one entry per CDR3 protein. Of 680,000 or so distinct CDR3 sequences in the sample, 16% were seen once. Time point given: newly diagnosed GD, antithyroid drugs for less than 3 months. The TCR library was made from RNA extracted from PBMCs. The same sample was also studied in work on T cells in Graves' hyperthyroidism and ophthalmopathy.

Sequenced here: peripheral blood mononuclear cells (PBMCs), sampled at new diagnosis, from a patient treated with antithyroid drugs. The receptor source for this set is a woman aged 25 to 39 with Graves disease.

In regard to this clonotype: An end of the junction does not agree with germline; a read error may underlie this. The chain couples TRBV20-1 to TRBJ2-7; 8 bases align to TRBD1. Germline CDR1 and CDR2: DFQATT and SNEGSKA (reference sequence). The CDR3 is made up of 15 amino acids. The CDR3 DNA follows: TGCAGTGCCAGAGGCGTCTCCCTGACAGGGGCCGAGCAGTACTTC. Translation gives CSARGVSLTGAEQYF.

This clonotype was seen more than once but under ten times. This chain joins TRBV19 and TRBJ2-1; D is unresolved. This CDR3 has 16 residues. Between the trimmed V and J ends, which lost 7 bases and 6 bases, there was a span of 22 bases. Germline V gives CDR1 LNHDA, CDR2 SQIVND (reference sequence). CDR3 bases: TGTGCCAGTACCCCAGCTGGGAACCCTGGGATCAATGAGCAGTTCTTC. This translates into CASTPAGNPGINEQFF.

This clonotype was detected ten times or more. The rearrangement links TRBV2 to TRBJ2-4; the D is unclear. V was cut by 2 bases and J by 8 bases, with 16 bases left in between. Germline CDR1 SNHLY, CDR2 FYNNEI. This CDR3 has 15 residues. The CDR3 reads CASSEMATRLDIQYF. CDR3 sequence (DNA): TGTGCCAGCAGTGAAATGGCGACCCGACTCGACATTCAGTACTTC. The complete variable domain, with remaining parts taken from reference TRBV2 and TRBJ2-4, reads EPEVTQTPSHQVTQMGQEVILRCVPISNHLYFYWYRQILGQKVEFLVSFYNNEISEKSEIFDDQFSVERPDGSNFTLKIRSTKLEDSAMYFCASSEMATRLDIQYFGAGTRLSVL.